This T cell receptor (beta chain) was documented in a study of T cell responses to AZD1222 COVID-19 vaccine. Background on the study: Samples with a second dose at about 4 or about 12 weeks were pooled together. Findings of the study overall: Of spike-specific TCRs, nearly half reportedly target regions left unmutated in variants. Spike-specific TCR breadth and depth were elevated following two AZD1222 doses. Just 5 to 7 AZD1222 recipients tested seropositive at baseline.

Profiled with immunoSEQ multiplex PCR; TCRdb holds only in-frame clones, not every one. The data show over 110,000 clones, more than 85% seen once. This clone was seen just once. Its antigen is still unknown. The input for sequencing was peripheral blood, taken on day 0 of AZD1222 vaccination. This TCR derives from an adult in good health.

The CDR3 bases are TGTGCCAGCTCAACCCCCGGGACCCCCCGGGACGAGCAGTACTTC. Translation gives CASSTPGTPRDEQYF. The V and J genes are TRBV18 and TRBJ2-7, with D possibly called TRBD1 or TRBD2 (5 bases each). Per germline, CDR1 KGHSH and CDR2 LQKENI. The CDR3 consists of 15 residues. The V end lost 5 bases, the J end lost 5 bases, and 19 bases lay between the germline ends.